The 23 T cell receptor beta chains below all came from one sample that was sequenced in a study of T-cell reconstitution after alpha-beta-depleted transplantation in children. The TCRbeta library was prepared with unique molecular identifiers. TCRdb fed the PCR reads into MiXCR, producing one record per CDR3 protein. Here the sample spans about 640,000 distinct CDR3 sequences, around 17% being singletons. This sample comprised PBMCs from the stem cell graft donor, obtained from the stem cell graft. These receptors came from a human donor who donated a stem cell graft to a child with acute myeloid leukemia.

J is TRBJ2-7 and V is TRBV20-1, with a weak D call TRBD2 (6 bases). V was shortened by 3 bases and J by 2 bases, with 14 bases between the two germline ends. The germline gives CDR1 DFQATT, CDR2 SNEGSKA (reference sequence). CDR3 size: 14 residues. The CDR3 spells CSARKSGLPYEQYF. The CDR3 DNA follows: TGCAGTGCTAGGAAGAGCGGGTTACCCTACGAGCAGTACTTC.

This clonotype appeared many times. V usage is TRBV7-6 and J usage is TRBJ2-5; D is unresolved. The V end was cut by 1 base, the J end by 6 bases, with 15 bases between. CDR1 and CDR2 (germline): SGHVS, FNYEAQ. The CDR3 totals 15 residues. CDR3 protein: CASSLVGPPSKTQYF. CDR3 DNA: TGTGCCAGCAGCTTAGTAGGGCCCCCGTCGAAGACCCAGTACTTC.

The V call is TRBV3-1, the J call TRBJ2-5, with D unclear. The V gene's germline CDR1 is LGHDT and CDR2 YNNKEL (reference sequence). The length of the CDR3 is 15 residues. V shed 0 bases and J shed 7 bases, with 15 bases lying between them. CDR3 residues: CASSQDSGVWGTQYF. Here the CDR3 DNA reads TGTGCCAGCAGCCAAGATTCGGGTGTGTGGGGGACCCAGTACTTC.

This clonotype was counted at least ten times. This sequence joins TRBV20-1 and TRBJ2-2; possible D gene TRBD2, 6 bases. From germline, CDR1 is DFQATT and CDR2 SNEGSKA (reference sequence). The CDR3 runs to 15 residues. V was clipped by 3 bases and J by 6 bases, with 17 bases between them. The CDR3 coding sequence is TGCAGTGCTAGTAGGGGCGGGGTAGCGTCCGGGGAGCTGTTTTTT. It is translated as CSASRGGVASGELFF.

The V and J genes are TRBV4-1 and TRBJ1-4, with D perhaps matching TRBD1 (5 bases). The CDR3 extends over 17 amino acids. Trimming shortened V by 3 bases and J by 4 bases, and 18 bases separated the two germline ends. Per the germline V gene, CDR1 is MGHRA and CDR2 is YSYEKL. CDR3 region: CASSQAETTGINEKLFF. The CDR3 DNA reads TGCGCCAGCAGCCAGGCGGAAACAACAGGAATTAATGAAAAACTGTTTTTT.

Many counts were recorded for this clonotype. This rearrangement joins TRBV6-2 or TRBV6-3 to TRBJ2-7, with D hard to call. Germline values: CDR1 MNHEY, CDR2 SVGEGT. The CDR3 spans 12 residues. V was shortened by 8 bases and J by 5 bases, with 13 bases between the two germline ends. CDR3 in DNA: TGTGCCAGCGGTAGCAACGTAAACGAGCAGTACTTC. It yields the protein CASGSNVNEQYF.

Notes on this clonotype: A much larger clone lies one base from this, so it may be a read error. CDR3 DNA: TGTGCCAGCAGCCCTAGACAGAACAATGAAGCTTTCTTT. It yields the protein CASSPRQNNEAFF. This chain joins TRBV5-6 and TRBJ1-1; TRBD1 might be the D (5 bases). CDR1 is SGHDT, CDR2 YYEEEE, per germline. This CDR3 is 13 amino acids long.

This clonotype has ten or more counts. The chain couples TRBV12-3 or TRBV12-4 to TRBJ2-5; possible D gene TRBD1, 6 bases. The CDR3 is made up of 15 amino acids. The V end lost 5 bases, the J end lost 0 bases, and 13 bases lay between the germline ends. In nucleotides, the CDR3 is TGTGCCAGCAGTGCGGCCGGGACATACCAAGAGACCCAGTACTTC. This translates into CASSAAGTYQETQYF.

V is TRBV7-9 and J is TRBJ1-1, with 9 nucleotides matching TRBD1. This CDR3 is built from 15 residues. Germline-derived CDR1 and CDR2 are SEHNR and FQNEAQ (reference sequence). Trimming removed 1 base from V and 4 bases from J; junction bases left unmatched: 4. For the CDR3, the DNA is TGTGCCAGCAGCTTAGTGACAGGGGGGTCCACTGAAGCTTTCTTT. Translated: CASSLVTGGSTEAFF.

This clonotype was found many times. The V and J genes are TRBV20-1 and TRBJ2-2, with D perhaps being TRBD1 or TRBD2 (5 bases each). With 3 bases removed from V and 4 bases from J, the gap between germline ends came to 12 bases. Germline V gene sequence: CDR1 DFQATT, CDR2 SNEGSKA (reference sequence). The length of the CDR3 is 14 residues. The DNA of the CDR3 is TGCAGTGCTAGGCCGAGGGGCACCACCGGGGAGCTGTTTTTT. As protein: CSARPRGTTGELFF.

CDR3 sequence (DNA): TGTGCCAGCAGCGTAGCTACCCTAGAGGGGCCACACGATGAGCAGTTCTTC. This translates into CASSVATLEGPHDEQFF. The chain links TRBV9 to TRBJ2-1; D tentatively reads TRBD1 or TRBD2 (5 bases each). The V gene's germline CDR1 is SGDLS and CDR2 YYNGEE. The CDR3 sequence is 17 residues long. V was trimmed by 0 bases and J by 8 bases, leaving 21 bases between them.

The chain couples TRBV27 to TRBJ1-1; the D is unclear. Trimming stripped 3 bases from V and 1 base from J, with 9 bases between. The CDR3 extends over 14 amino acids. Germline CDR1 reads MNHEY; CDR2 reads SMNVEV (reference sequence). The CDR3 is CASSFGLGNTEAFF. The CDR3 DNA reads as TGTGCCAGCAGTTTCGGACTGGGGAACACTGAAGCTTTCTTT.

This clonotype was seen a handful of times. V and J are TRBV5-1 and TRBJ2-3; D is ambiguous. The CDR3 runs to 15 residues. Trimming stripped 0 bases from V and 0 bases from J, with 8 bases between. The germline V gene has CDR1 SGHRS and CDR2 YFSETQ. CDR3: CASSLVRISTDTQYF. Written as DNA, the CDR3 is TGCGCCAGCAGCTTGGTCAGGATTAGCACAGATACGCAGTATTTT.

This clonotype came up a few times. J is TRBJ1-1 and V is TRBV5-5; D is perhaps TRBD1 (5 bases). The V end was cut by 1 base, the J end by 0 bases, with 19 bases between. Looked up from germline, CDR1 is SGHKS and CDR2 is YYEKEE (reference sequence). The CDR3 loop spans 18 amino acids. CDR3 in amino acids: CASSLFRQLNQLNTEAFF. The CDR3 DNA is TGTGCCAGCAGCTTGTTCAGACAGCTCAATCAACTGAACACTGAAGCTTTCTTT. Full variable domain (remainder filled in from reference TRBV5-5 and TRBJ1-1): DAGVTQSPTHLIKTRGQQVTLRCSPISGHKSVSWYQQVLGQGPQFIFQYYEKEERGRGNFPDRFSARQFPNYSSELNVNALLLGDSALYLCASSLFRQLNQLNTEAFFGQGTRLTVV.

This clonotype was detected ten times or more. This chain links TRBV6-6 with TRBJ2-5; D perhaps matches TRBD2 (5 bases). CDR1 and CDR2 (germline): MNHNY, SVGAGI (reference sequence). With 2 bases removed from V and 5 bases from J, the gap between germline ends came to 9 bases. The CDR3 runs 13 residues. The CDR3 DNA follows: TGTGCCAGCAGTTACGCGGGCGGGGAGACCCAGTACTTC. This encodes CASSYAGGETQYF.

This clonotype was found a few times. This chain connects TRBV6-5 to TRBJ2-1; D might be TRBD2 (7 bases). This CDR3 spans 14 amino acids. CDR1 MNHEY and CDR2 SVGAGI come from the germline V gene. Trimming removed 6 bases from V and 4 bases from J, with 13 bases in between. Written as DNA, the CDR3 is TGTGCCAGCAGCCGGGGGGCAAGGTACAATGAGCAGTTCTTC. It yields the protein CASSRGARYNEQFF.

This clonotype appeared many times. This rearrangement joins TRBV20-1 to TRBJ1-2; D unresolved. The CDR3 runs to 11 residues. V was trimmed by 6 bases and J by 10 bases, leaving 15 bases between them. Germline V CDR1 and CDR2: DFQATT, SNEGSKA (reference sequence). The CDR3 sequence is CSALRWLLYTF. In DNA, the CDR3 is TGCAGTGCCCTCCGGTGGCTGCTCTACACCTTC.

V and J are TRBV25-1 and TRBJ2-3, with a tentative D call TRBD1 (6 bases). Looked up from germline, CDR1 is MGHDK and CDR2 is SYGVNS. The CDR3 is 16 amino acids. V was trimmed by 7 bases and J by 1 base, leaving 18 bases between them. This CDR3 is CASMPPTGLGTDTQYF. In nucleotides, the CDR3 is TGTGCCAGCATGCCCCCAACAGGGTTGGGCACAGATACGCAGTATTTT.

The chain combines TRBV12-3 or TRBV12-4 with TRBJ2-1, with 9 bases lining up with TRBD2. V lost 3 bases and J lost 6; bases outside the gene matches: 12. The CDR3 is 17 amino acids. CDR3 DNA: TGTGCCAGCAGTTTTCCCAGCGGGGGGCCGATTACCAATGAGCAGTTCTTC. Translating it yields CASSFPSGGPITNEQFF.

This clonotype was counted at least ten times. The chain is built from TRBV20-1 and TRBJ1-5; TRBD1 aligns across 7 bases. Germline trimming cut 1 base from V and 5 bases from J; bases unmatched to any gene: 17. CDR1 is DFQATT and CDR2 is SNEGSKA in the germline V gene (reference sequence). The CDR3 runs to 18 residues. CDR3 in amino acids: CSARGLPQTGTLDQPQHF. CDR3 in DNA: TGCAGTGCTAGAGGTCTCCCCCAGACAGGGACTTTAGATCAGCCCCAGCATTTT.

This clonotype was detected many times. This sequence joins TRBV20-1 and TRBJ1-6; maybe TRBD1 (5 bases). CDR1 DFQATT and CDR2 SNEGSKA come from the germline V gene (reference sequence). This CDR3 is 14 amino acids long. V shed 3 bases and J shed 9 bases, with 15 bases lying between them. CDR3 DNA sequence: TGCAGTGCTAGGGGATCAGGGTTAGCTTCACCCCTCCACTTT. Translation gives CSARGSGLASPLHF.

This clonotype appeared once. CDR3 in amino acids: CASSQDRWGGPNEKLFF. For the CDR3, the DNA is TGCGCCAGCAGCCAAGATCGGTGGGGGGGACCTAATGAAAAACTGTTTTTT. The chain is built from TRBV4-3 and TRBJ1-4, with a possible D match to TRBD1 (5 bases). CDR1 is LGHNA, CDR2 YSLEER, per germline. The CDR3 contains 17 residues. Trimming pared 0 bases from V and 3 bases from J, leaving 14 bases between.

This clonotype showed up many times. This CDR3 is CSAVAGQLSGNTIYF. DNA of the CDR3: TGCAGTGCGGTTGCCGGACAGCTCTCTGGAAACACCATATATTTT. The V and J genes are TRBV20-1 and TRBJ1-3; D is possibly TRBD1 (6 bases). The CDR3 loop spans 15 amino acids. Trimming stripped 6 bases from V and 0 bases from J, with 15 bases between. The germline V gene has CDR1 DFQATT and CDR2 SNEGSKA (reference sequence).